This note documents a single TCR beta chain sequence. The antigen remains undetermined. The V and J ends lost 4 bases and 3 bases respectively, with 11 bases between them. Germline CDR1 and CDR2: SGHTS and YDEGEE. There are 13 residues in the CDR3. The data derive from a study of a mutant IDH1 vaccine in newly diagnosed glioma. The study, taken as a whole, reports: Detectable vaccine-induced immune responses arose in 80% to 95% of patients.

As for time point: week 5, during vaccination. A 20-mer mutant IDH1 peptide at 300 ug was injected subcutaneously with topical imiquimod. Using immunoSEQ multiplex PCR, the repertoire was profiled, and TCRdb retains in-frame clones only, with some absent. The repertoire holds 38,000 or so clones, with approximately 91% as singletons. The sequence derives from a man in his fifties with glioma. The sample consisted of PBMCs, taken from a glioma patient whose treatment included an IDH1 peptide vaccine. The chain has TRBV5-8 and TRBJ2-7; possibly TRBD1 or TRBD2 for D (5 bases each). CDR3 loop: CASSKGTDYEQYF. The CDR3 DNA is TGTGCCAGCAGCAAAGGGACGGACTACGAGCAGTACTTC.